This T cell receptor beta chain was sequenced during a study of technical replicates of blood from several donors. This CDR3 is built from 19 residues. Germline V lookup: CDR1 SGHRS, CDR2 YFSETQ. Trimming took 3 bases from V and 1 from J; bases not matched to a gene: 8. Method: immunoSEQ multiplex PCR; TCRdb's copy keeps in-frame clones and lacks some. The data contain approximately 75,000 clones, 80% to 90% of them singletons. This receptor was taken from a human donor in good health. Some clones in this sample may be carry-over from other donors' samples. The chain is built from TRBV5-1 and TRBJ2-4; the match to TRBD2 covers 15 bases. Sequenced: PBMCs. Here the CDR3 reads CASSSGGTSGGSAKNIQYF. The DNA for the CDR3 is TGCGCCAGCAGCTCCGGCGGGACTAGCGGGGGGAGCGCCAAAAACATTCAGTACTTC.